The rows below give T cell receptor beta chains drawn from one sample of a study of blood T cell repertoires in COVID-19. TCRdb's table, derived via immunoSEQ multiplex PCR, lists solely in-frame clones and lacks some. The sample has about 250,000 clones; approximately 85% are singletons. Sequencing input: PBMCs or T cells enriched from blood (not recorded which). These receptors came from a woman aged 45 to 65 with acute COVID-19. Both conserved end residues are part of each CDR3. A D gene is named only where the DNA matches it firmly. Size is omitted from some rows. Given values are once, few, many or a class for expanded clones.

clone_size j_call d_call v_call cdr3_nt cdr3_aa
NA TRBJ1-5 TRBD1 TRBV30 TGTGCCTGGAACTCAGGAGGGGGCCGGGCCCAGCATTTT CAWNSGGGRAQHF
NA TRBJ2-7 TRBD2 TRBV30 TGTGCCTGGAGTCGGACTAGCGGGCGCTCCTACGAGCAGTACTTC CAWSRTSGRSYEQYF
NA TRBJ2-3 TRBD2 TRBV19 TGTGCCAGTAGTCCTAGCGGGGGGAAAGATACGCAGTATTTT CASSPSGGKDTQYF
NA TRBJ1-2 NA TRBV27 TGTGCCAGCATGAAGCAAAACTATGGCTACACCTTC CASMKQNYGYTF
NA TRBJ1-1 NA TRBV5-1 TGCGCCAGCAGCTTGGCGCAGGGGAGCCTTGAAGCTTTCTTT CASSLAQGSLEAFF
NA TRBJ2-1 TRBD2 TRBV19 TGTGCCAGTAGACTAGGACTAGCGGCGGACAATGAGCAGTTCTTC CASRLGLAADNEQFF
once TRBJ2-5 TRBD2 TRBV7-9 TGTGCCAGCAGCCCCAGACTAGCGGGGCTGGGAGAGACCCAGTACTTC CASSPRLAGLGETQYF
NA TRBJ1-2 TRBD1 TRBV10-3 TGTGCCATCAGTGTGACAGGGTCCCCTATAAACTATGGCTACACCTTC CAISVTGSPINYGYTF
NA TRBJ2-2 NA TRBV7-8 TGTGCCAGCAGCTTACTCTATGACACCGGGGAGCTGTTTTTT CASSLLYDTGELFF
NA TRBJ1-1 NA TRBV4-3 TGCGCCAGCAGCCGCCAACCTGGAGGGTACCCTGAAGCTTTCTTT CASSRQPGGYPEAFF
NA TRBJ2-7 NA TRBV6-5 TGTGCCAGCAGTTACTCAGTGGGGCCCTCTTACGAGCAGTACTTC CASSYSVGPSYEQYF
NA TRBJ1-2 TRBD1 TRBV7-2 TGTGCCAGCAGTCCGACAGGGGGTTCCTATGGCTACACCTTC CASSPTGGSYGYTF
NA TRBJ1-4 NA TRBV4-3 TGCGCCAGCAGCCAAGATCAGGGTACCAATGAAAAACTGTTTTTT CASSQDQGTNEKLFF
NA TRBJ1-2 NA TRBV30 TGTGCCTGGGTTAATATCCCGGGAGTGGGCTATGGCTACACCTTC CAWVNIPGVGYGYTF
NA TRBJ1-1 TRBD1 TRBV5-4 TGTGCCAGCAGCTTGGCCGGGACAGGGAAAGAAGCTTTCTTT CASSLAGTGKEAFF
NA TRBJ1-1 TRBD1 TRBV5-1 TGCGCCAGCAGCTTACCGACAGGGTCTAAGAACACTGAAGCTTTCTTT CASSLPTGSKNTEAFF
NA TRBJ1-2 NA TRBV6-2/TRBV6-3 TGTGCCAGCAGTTACGGGGCCAATGGCTACACCTTC CASSYGANGYTF
NA TRBJ1-5 NA TRBV2 TGTGCCAGCAGCCGGACTGTCCAACCCCAGCATTTT CASSRTVQPQHF
NA TRBJ1-3 NA TRBV19 TGTGCCAGTAGACAGGTATCTGGAAACACCATATATTTT CASRQVSGNTIYF
NA TRBJ1-2 TRBD1 TRBV18 TGTGCCAGCTCACCAGGACAGGGAGGGGAAACGGGCTACACCTTC CASSPGQGGETGYTF
NA TRBJ1-5 NA TRBV5-5 TGTGCCAGCAGCCCCCGTACCGGGGGGGTGGGCAATCAGCCCCAGCATTTT CASSPRTGGVGNQPQHF
NA TRBJ2-4 TRBD1 TRBV5-4 TGTGCCAGCAGCTTGGATCCAGGGGGCAACATTCAGTACTTC CASSLDPGGNIQYF
NA TRBJ1-1 NA TRBV6-5 TGTGCCAGCAGTTCCGGGACACAATTTGAAGCTTTCTTT CASSSGTQFEAFF
NA TRBJ1-2 TRBD1 TRBV27 TGTGCCAGCAGTCCCTTCTCGACAGGGAAGTTGAACTATGGCTACACCTTC CASSPFSTGKLNYGYTF
NA TRBJ1-2 TRBD1 TRBV10-2 TGCGCCAGCAGTGAGCTGGGACAGCACTATGGCTACACCTTC CASSELGQHYGYTF
NA TRBJ1-3 NA TRBV25-1 TGTGCCAGCAGTGACGAGGGAACTGGAAACACCATATATTTT CASSDEGTGNTIYF
once TRBJ2-2 TRBD1 TRBV5-4 TGTGCCAGCAGCCCGTGGACAGGGCGGACCGGGGAGCTGTTTTTT CASSPWTGRTGELFF
NA TRBJ1-4 NA TRBV5-4 TGTGCCAGCAGCTTGGTTAGGGGCCCTAATGAAAAACTGTTTTTT CASSLVRGPNEKLFF
NA TRBJ1-1 TRBD1 TRBV11-2 TGTGCCAGCAGCTTAGGGGACAGAGGGAACACTGAAGCTTTCTTT CASSLGDRGNTEAFF
NA TRBJ2-7 TRBD1 TRBV5-1 TGCGCCAGCAGAATTGTGGGACAGGGAGGCTACGAGCAGTACTTC CASRIVGQGGYEQYF
NA TRBJ1-6 NA TRBV5-1 TGCGCCAGCAGCTTGGAGGGCAGGGAACAATCACCCCTCCACTTT CASSLEGREQSPLHF
NA TRBJ2-1 TRBD1 TRBV14 TGTGCCAGCAGCCAAAGACAGGGGTTCCCCCTTCGGGATGAGCAGTTCTTC CASSQRQGFPLRDEQFF
few TRBJ2-5 TRBD2 TRBV30 TGTGCCTGGAGTGGCGGGGGGGGAGAGACCCAGTACTTC CAWSGGGGETQYF
NA TRBJ2-3 NA TRBV13 TGTGCCAGCAGCCCCTGGGAGCAGGTCGGTACGCAGTATTTT CASSPWEQVGTQYF
once TRBJ1-6 TRBD1 TRBV27 TGTGCCAGCAGTCTCGGACAGGGGGAGAATTCACCCCTCCACTTT CASSLGQGENSPLHF
NA TRBJ1-2 NA TRBV27 TGTGCCAGCAGCCCCCCGACAGGCAGGGGTGGCTACACCTTC CASSPPTGRGGYTF
NA TRBJ1-2 NA TRBV19 TGTGCCAGTAGTATTCCCGGGGTCCCGGACGGCTATGGCTACACCTTC CASSIPGVPDGYGYTF
NA TRBJ1-2 NA TRBV28 TGTGCCAGCACCGACGGGAACTATGGCTACACCTTC CASTDGNYGYTF
NA TRBJ1-1 NA TRBV16 TGTGCCAGCAGCCAATCTCTTGACACTGAAGCTTTCTTT CASSQSLDTEAFF
NA TRBJ1-2 NA TRBV2 TGTGCCAGCAGGGACACAGGGCCATGGGGCTACACCTTC CASRDTGPWGYTF
NA TRBJ1-5 NA TRBV18 TGTGCCAGCTCACCATCTGGGGCTGGGGATCAGCCCCAGCATTTT CASSPSGAGDQPQHF
few TRBJ1-5 NA TRBV18 TGTGCCAGCTCCCCACGGCAGGCGAATCAGCCCCAGCATTTT CASSPRQANQPQHF
NA TRBJ1-2 TRBD1 TRBV14 TGTGCCAGCAGCCAGAACAGGGGCGGCTATGGCTACACCTTC CASSQNRGGYGYTF
NA TRBJ1-1 NA TRBV4-3 TGCGCCAGCAGCCATGGTTGGGGGGGGACTGAAGCTTTCTTT CASSHGWGGTEAFF
NA TRBJ1-1 NA TRBV6-4 TGTGCCAGCAGTGCCGAGGTTTGGACTGAAGCTTTCTTT CASSAEVWTEAFF
NA TRBJ2-3 NA TRBV24-1 TGTGCCACCAGGCGGAGATCAGATACGCAGTATTTT CATRRRSDTQYF
NA TRBJ2-1 NA TRBV7-2 TGTGCCAGCAGCTTAGTGGCAGCCAGGTGGTTCTTC CASSLVAARWFF